This T cell receptor (beta chain) was sequenced in a study of technical replicates of blood from several donors. Profiled with immunoSEQ multiplex PCR; TCRdb holds only in-frame clones, not every one. The table lists tens of thousands of clones, 91% of them singletons. Germline CDR1 SGHVS, CDR2 FNYEAQ. The CDR3 consists of 18 residues. V lost 2 bases, J lost 1 base, and 7 bases stayed unmatched. This chain joins TRBV7-6 and TRBJ2-6; 8 nucleotides match TRBD1. This receptor was obtained from a human donor in good health. Some clones in this sample may be carry-over from other donors' samples. Sequenced input: PBMCs. The CDR3, as DNA: TGTGCCAGCAGCTTATTAGAGACAGGGGCTTCTGGGGCCAACGTCCTGACTTTC. This gives the protein CASSLLETGASGANVLTF.